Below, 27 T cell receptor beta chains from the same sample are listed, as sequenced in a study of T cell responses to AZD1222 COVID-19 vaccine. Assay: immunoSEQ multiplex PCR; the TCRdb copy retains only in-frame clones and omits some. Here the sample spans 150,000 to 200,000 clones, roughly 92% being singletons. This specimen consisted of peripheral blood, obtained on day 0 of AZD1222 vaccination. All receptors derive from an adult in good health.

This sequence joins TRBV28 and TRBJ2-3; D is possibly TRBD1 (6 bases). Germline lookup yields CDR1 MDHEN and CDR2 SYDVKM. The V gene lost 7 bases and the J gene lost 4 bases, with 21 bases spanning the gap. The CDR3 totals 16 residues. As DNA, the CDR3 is TGTGCCAGCAAAGCAGGGGTCTCCAAGTTGGCAGATACGCAGTATTTT. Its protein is CASKAGVSKLADTQYF.

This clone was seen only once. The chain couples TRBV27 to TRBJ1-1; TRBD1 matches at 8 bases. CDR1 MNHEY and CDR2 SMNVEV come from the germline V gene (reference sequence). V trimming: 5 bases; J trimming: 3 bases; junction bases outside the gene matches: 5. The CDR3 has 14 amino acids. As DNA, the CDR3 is TGTGCCAGCAGTAAGGGACAGGCCTACACTGAAGCTTTCTTT. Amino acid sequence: CASSKGQAYTEAFF.

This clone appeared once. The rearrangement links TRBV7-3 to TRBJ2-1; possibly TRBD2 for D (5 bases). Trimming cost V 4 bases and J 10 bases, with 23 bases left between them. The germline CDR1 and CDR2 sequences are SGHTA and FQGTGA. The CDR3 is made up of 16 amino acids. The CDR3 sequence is CASSYKLDGGSGEQFF. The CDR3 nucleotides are TGTGCCAGCAGCTACAAACTAGACGGAGGATCGGGCGAGCAGTTCTTC. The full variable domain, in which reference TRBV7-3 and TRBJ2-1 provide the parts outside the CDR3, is GAGVSQTPSNKVTEKGKYVELRCDPISGHTALYWYRQSLGQGPEFLIYFQGTGAADDSGLPNDRFFAVRPEGSVSTLKIQRTERGDSAVYLCASSYKLDGGSGEQFFGPGTRLTVL.

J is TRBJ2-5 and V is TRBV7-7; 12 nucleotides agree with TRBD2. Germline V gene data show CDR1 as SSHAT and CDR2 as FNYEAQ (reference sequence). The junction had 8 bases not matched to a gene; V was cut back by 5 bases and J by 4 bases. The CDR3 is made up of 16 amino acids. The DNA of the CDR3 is TGTGCCAGCAGCGCTGGACTAGCGGGAAAGCGAGAGACCCAGTACTTC. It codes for CASSAGLAGKRETQYF.

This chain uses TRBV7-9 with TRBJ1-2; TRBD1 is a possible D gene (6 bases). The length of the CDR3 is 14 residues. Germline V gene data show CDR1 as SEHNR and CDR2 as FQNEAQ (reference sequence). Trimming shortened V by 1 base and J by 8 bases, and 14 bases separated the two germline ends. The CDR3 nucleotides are TGTGCCAGCAGCTTAGATGGGGGCAGGTACGGCTACACCTTC. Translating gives CASSLDGGRYGYTF. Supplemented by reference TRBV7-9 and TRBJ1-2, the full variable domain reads DTGVSQNPRHKITKRGQNVTFRCDPISEHNRLYWYRQTLGQGPEFLTYFQNEAQLEKSRLLSDRFSAERPKGSFSTLEIQRTEQGDSAMYLCASSLDGGRYGYTFGSGTRLTVV.

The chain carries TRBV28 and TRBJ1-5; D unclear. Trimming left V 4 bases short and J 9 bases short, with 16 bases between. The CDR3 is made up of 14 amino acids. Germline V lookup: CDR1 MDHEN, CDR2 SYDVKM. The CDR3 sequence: CASSSPDPPRPQHF. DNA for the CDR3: TGTGCCAGCAGTTCTCCAGATCCTCCTAGGCCCCAGCATTTT.

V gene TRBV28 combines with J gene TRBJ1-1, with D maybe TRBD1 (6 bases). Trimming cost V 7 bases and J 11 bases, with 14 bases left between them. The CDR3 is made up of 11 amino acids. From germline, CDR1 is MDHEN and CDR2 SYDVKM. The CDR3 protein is CASTRGGLAFF. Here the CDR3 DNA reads TGTGCCAGCACCAGGGGAGGGTTGGCTTTCTTT.

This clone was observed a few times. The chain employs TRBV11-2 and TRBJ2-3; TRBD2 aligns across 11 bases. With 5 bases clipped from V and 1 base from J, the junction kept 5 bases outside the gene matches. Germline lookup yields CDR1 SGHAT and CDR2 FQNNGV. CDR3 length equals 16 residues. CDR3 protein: CASSPRLAGRTDTQYF. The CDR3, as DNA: TGTGCCAGCAGCCCACGACTAGCGGGACGCACAGATACGCAGTATTTT.

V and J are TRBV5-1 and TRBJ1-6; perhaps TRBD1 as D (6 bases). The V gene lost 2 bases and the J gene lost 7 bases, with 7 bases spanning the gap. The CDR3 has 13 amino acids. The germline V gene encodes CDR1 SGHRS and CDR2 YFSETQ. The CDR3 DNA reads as TGCGCCAGCAGCTTAGGGGGAAATTCACCCCTCCACTTT. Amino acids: CASSLGGNSPLHF.

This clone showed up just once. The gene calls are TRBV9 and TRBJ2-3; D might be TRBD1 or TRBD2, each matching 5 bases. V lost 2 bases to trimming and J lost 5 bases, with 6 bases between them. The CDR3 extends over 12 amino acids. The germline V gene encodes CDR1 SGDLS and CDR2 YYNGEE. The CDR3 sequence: CASSVGEDTQYF. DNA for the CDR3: TGTGCCAGCAGCGTGGGGGAAGATACGCAGTATTTT.

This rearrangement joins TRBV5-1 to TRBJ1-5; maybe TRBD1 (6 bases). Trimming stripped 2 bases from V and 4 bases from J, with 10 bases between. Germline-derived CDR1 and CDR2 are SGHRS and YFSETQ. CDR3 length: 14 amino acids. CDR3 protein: CASSLQGGNQPQHF. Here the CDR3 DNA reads TGCGCCAGCAGCTTACAGGGAGGAAATCAGCCCCAGCATTTT.

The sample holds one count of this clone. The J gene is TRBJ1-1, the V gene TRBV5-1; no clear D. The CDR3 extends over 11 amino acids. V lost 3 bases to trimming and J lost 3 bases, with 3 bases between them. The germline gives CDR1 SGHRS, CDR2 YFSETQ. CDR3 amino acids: CASSSDTEAFF. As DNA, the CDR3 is TGCGCCAGCAGCTCGGACACTGAAGCTTTCTTT.

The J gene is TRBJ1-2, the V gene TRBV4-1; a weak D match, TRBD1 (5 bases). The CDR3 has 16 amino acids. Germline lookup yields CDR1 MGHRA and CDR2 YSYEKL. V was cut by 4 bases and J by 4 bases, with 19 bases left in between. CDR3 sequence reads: CASSPTQGQALYGYTF. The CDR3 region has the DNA TGCGCCAGCAGCCCCACGCAGGGCCAAGCACTCTATGGCTACACCTTC.

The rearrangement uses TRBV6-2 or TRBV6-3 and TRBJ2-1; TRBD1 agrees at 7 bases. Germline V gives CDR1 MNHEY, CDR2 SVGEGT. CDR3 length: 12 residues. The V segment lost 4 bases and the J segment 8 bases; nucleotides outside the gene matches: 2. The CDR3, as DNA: TGTGCCAGCAGTTCAGGGGGTGATGAGCAGTTCTTC. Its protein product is CASSSGGDEQFF.

The CDR3 DNA sequence: TGTGCCAGCAGTGACGGGACAGGGACCTACGAGCAGTACTTC. It yields the protein CASSDGTGTYEQYF. This chain joins TRBV27 and TRBJ2-7; 9 nucleotides agree with TRBD1. Germline V gene lookup returns CDR1 MNHEY and CDR2 SMNVEV (reference sequence). Germline trimming cut 5 bases from V and 2 bases from J; bases unmatched to any gene: 4. The CDR3 spans 14 residues.

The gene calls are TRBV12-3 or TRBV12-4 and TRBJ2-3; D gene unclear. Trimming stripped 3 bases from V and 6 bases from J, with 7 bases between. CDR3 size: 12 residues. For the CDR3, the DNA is TGTGCCAGCAGTTTTGTCGCTGATACGCAGTATTTT. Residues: CASSFVADTQYF.

DNA of the CDR3: TGTGCCAGCAGTTTCACGGTCCCGATCGAAGCTTTCTTT. Translating it yields CASSFTVPIEAFF. The chain uses TRBV7-9 and TRBJ1-1; D not resolved. Trimming removed 6 bases from V and 8 bases from J, with 16 bases in between. The germline V gene encodes CDR1 SEHNR and CDR2 FQNEAQ (reference sequence). The CDR3 runs to 13 residues.

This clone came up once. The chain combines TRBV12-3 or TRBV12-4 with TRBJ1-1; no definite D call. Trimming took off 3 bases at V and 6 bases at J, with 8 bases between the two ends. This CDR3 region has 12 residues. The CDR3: CASSFDNAEAFF. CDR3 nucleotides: TGTGCCAGCAGTTTCGACAACGCTGAAGCTTTCTTT.

The CDR3 DNA is TGTGCCAGCAGCTTAGTAGATACGCAGTATTTT. Amino acid sequence: CASSLVDTQYF. The V call is TRBV13, the J call TRBJ2-3; no clear D. CDR3 length: 11 amino acids. Looked up from germline, CDR1 is PRHDT and CDR2 is FYEKMQ (reference sequence). Deletions cut 1 base from V and 5 bases from J, with 1 base between.

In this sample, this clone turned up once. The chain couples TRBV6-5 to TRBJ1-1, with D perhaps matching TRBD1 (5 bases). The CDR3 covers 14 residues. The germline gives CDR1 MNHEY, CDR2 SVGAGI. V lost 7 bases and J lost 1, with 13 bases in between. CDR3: CASIGPRENTEAFF. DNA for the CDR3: TGTGCCAGCATAGGCCCCAGGGAGAACACTGAAGCTTTCTTT.

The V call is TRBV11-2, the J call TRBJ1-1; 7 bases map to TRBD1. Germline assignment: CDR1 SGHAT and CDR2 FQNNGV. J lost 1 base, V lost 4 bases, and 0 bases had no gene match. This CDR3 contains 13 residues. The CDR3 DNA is TGTGCCAGCAGCTGGACAGGGAACACTGAAGCTTTCTTT. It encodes CASSWTGNTEAFF.

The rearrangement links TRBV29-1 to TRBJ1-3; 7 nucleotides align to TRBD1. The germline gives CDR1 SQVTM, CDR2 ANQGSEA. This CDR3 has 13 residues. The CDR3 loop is CSGTDFSGNTIYF. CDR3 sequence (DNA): TGCAGTGGGACAGACTTCTCTGGAAACACCATATATTTT.

In DNA, the CDR3 is TGCAGCGTTAAGTTCACACCGAACACTGAAGCTTTCTTT. It is translated as CSVKFTPNTEAFF. The chain recombines TRBV29-1 with TRBJ1-1; D call uncertain. The CDR3 has 13 amino acids. The V gene's germline CDR1 is SQVTM and CDR2 ANQGSEA. With 5 bases removed from V and 1 base from J, the gap between germline ends came to 11 bases.

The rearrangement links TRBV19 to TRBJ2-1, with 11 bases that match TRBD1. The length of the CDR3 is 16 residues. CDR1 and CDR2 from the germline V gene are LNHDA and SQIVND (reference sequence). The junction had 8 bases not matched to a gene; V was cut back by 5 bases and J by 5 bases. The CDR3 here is CASSLHRDRGNNEQFF. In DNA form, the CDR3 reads TGTGCCAGTAGTTTACACCGGGACAGGGGGAACAATGAGCAGTTCTTC.

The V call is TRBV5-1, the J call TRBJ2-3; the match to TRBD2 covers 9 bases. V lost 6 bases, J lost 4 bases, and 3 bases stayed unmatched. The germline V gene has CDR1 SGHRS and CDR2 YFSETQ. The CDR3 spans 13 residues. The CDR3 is CASMREGPDTQYF. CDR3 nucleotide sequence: TGCGCCAGCATGCGGGAGGGCCCAGATACGCAGTATTTT.

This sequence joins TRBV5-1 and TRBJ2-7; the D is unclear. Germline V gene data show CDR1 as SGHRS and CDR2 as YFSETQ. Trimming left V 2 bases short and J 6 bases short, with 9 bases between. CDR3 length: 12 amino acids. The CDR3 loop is CASSFYRSEQYF. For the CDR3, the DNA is TGCGCCAGCAGCTTCTATAGGAGCGAGCAGTACTTC.

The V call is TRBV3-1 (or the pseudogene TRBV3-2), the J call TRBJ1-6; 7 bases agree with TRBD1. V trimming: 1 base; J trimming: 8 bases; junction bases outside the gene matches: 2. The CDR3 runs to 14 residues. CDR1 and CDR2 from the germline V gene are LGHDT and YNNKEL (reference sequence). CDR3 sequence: CASSQVQGDSPLHF. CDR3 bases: TGTGCCAGCAGCCAAGTTCAGGGGGATTCACCCCTCCACTTT.